Shown below are 9 T cell receptor beta chains from a single sample sequenced in a study of T-cell reconstitution after alpha-beta-depleted transplantation in children. Unique molecular identifiers were built into the TCRbeta library. TCRdb processed the PCR reads anew with MiXCR; each CDR3 protein has one entry. The sample holds about 240,000 distinct CDR3 sequences, 25% seen once. The material was PBMCs, obtained before TCRalphabeta/CD19-depleted stem cell transplant. The receptors derive from a girl aged 2 to 9 with Fanconi anemia, due to receive a stem cell transplant.

This clonotype occurred a few times. This chain connects TRBV2 to TRBJ2-3, with D perhaps assigned TRBD1 or TRBD2 (6 bases each). The germline CDR1 and CDR2 sequences are SNHLY and FYNNEI. The CDR3 spans 14 residues. The V and J ends lost 1 base and 5 bases respectively, with 10 bases between them. CDR3 protein: CASSEEGGVDTQYF. The CDR3 DNA reads as TGTGCCAGCAGTGAAGAGGGGGGCGTAGATACGCAGTATTTT.

This clonotype has just a few counts. The chain employs TRBV29-1 and TRBJ2-7; D perhaps matches TRBD1 (6 bases). V lost 4 bases to trimming and J lost 1 base, with 11 bases between them. The CDR3 consists of 13 residues. Germline CDR1 reads SQVTM; CDR2 reads ANQGSEA. CDR3 DNA: TGCAGCGTTGTCGGGACATTGTCCTACGAGCAGTACTTC. Residues: CSVVGTLSYEQYF.

The rearrangement uses TRBV4-1 and TRBJ2-4; 15 nucleotides align to TRBD2. Germline V gives CDR1 MGHRA, CDR2 YSYEKL. Losses at the gene ends were 4 bases for V and 4 bases for J; bases not matched to a gene: 11. This CDR3 has 19 amino acids. CDR3 sequence: CASSPVGLAGGLRKNIQYF. The CDR3 DNA follows: TGCGCCAGCAGCCCAGTGGGACTAGCGGGGGGCCTCCGAAAAAACATTCAGTACTTC.

The V call is TRBV20-1, the J call TRBJ2-3, with a weak D call TRBD2 (6 bases). Trimming shortened V by 4 bases and J by 4 bases, and 15 bases separated the two germline ends. Germline V gene lookup returns CDR1 DFQATT and CDR2 SNEGSKA (reference sequence). This CDR3 spans 14 amino acids. CDR3 coding DNA: TGCAGTGCTATAGCGGCTGCGTCCTCAGATACGCAGTATTTT. It translates to CSAIAAASSDTQYF.

This clonotype has a count of ten or more. The chain joins TRBV6-1 to TRBJ2-7; D is ambiguous. Germline V gene data show CDR1 as MNHNS and CDR2 as SASEGT. The CDR3 contains 13 residues. Trimming pared 6 bases from V and 2 bases from J, leaving 11 bases between. The CDR3 DNA follows: TGTGCCAGCAGCCCTGGACGCCCCTACGAGCAGTACTTC. Protein sequence: CASSPGRPYEQYF.

This rearrangement joins TRBV23-1 to TRBJ2-2; the D gene is possibly TRBD2 (10 bases). TRBV23-1 is reported as an ORF; its role is uncertain. The length of the CDR3 is 23 residues. The ends were cut back, 0 bases at V and 0 bases at J, with 29 bases in the middle. The CDR3, as DNA: TGCGCCAGCAGTCAATCGCGGACAGGGGACCTCACTAGCGGGGACACGAACACCGGGGAGCTGTTTTTT. Translated, it gives CASSQSRTGDLTSGDTNTGELFF.

This clonotype came up many times. J is TRBJ2-1 and V is TRBV7-9; 8 bases fit TRBD1. V shed 3 bases and J 11 bases; nucleotides not matched to a gene: 15. CDR1 is SEHNR, CDR2 FQNEAQ, per germline (reference sequence). The CDR3 sequence is 16 residues long. For the CDR3, the DNA is TGTGCCAGCAGCTTGTTGTCGGGTCAGGGGGCGCTAAAGCAGTTCTTC. This gives the protein CASSLLSGQGALKQFF.

The table lists this clonotype with many counts. CDR3 in amino acids: CSVVGPGQETQYF. The CDR3, as DNA: TGCAGCGTTGTTGGCCCAGGCCAAGAGACCCAGTACTTC. J is TRBJ2-5 and V is TRBV29-1, with D unresolved. This CDR3 has 13 amino acids. Germline V gene lookup returns CDR1 SQVTM and CDR2 ANQGSEA. V was cut by 4 bases and J by 1 base, with 10 bases left in between.

A few counts support this clonotype. The chain joins TRBV5-1 to TRBJ1-2; D is uncertain. CDR1 and CDR2 from the germline V gene are SGHRS and YFSETQ. V gave up 4 bases and J gave up 3 bases, with 13 bases separating them. This CDR3 is 14 amino acids long. The CDR3 protein is CASSRPSLDYGYTF. The CDR3 bases are TGCGCCAGCAGCAGACCCTCGCTCGACTATGGCTACACCTTC.